This T cell receptor (beta chain) was retrieved from a study of human T cells and chemical hapten exposure. Study results and caveats: Among TCRs, those above 1 in 1000 frequency were unaffected by DPC sensitization.

As to time point: healthy volunteer bleed at 6 weeks. From whole blood left unfractionated, total RNA was extracted. Trimming removed 5 bases from V and 5 bases from J; junction bases left unmatched: 5. CDR3 size: 13 residues. Regarding this clonotype: Its antigen is not known.

Unique molecular identifiers were attached to individual cDNA molecules during library preparation. MiXCR, run by TCRdb on the RACE reads, gives a single entry per CDR3 protein. The table has around 70,000 distinct CDR3 sequences, about 5.7% seen once. The V and J genes are TRBV12-3 or TRBV12-4 and TRBJ2-7, with TRBD1 matching 8 bases. This TCR was sampled from a female donor in good health. Some clones in this sample may be carry-over from other donors' samples. Input material: whole blood. The CDR3 protein is CASSPDRGNEQYF. In DNA, the CDR3 is TGTGCCAGCAGTCCTGACAGGGGCAACGAGCAGTACTTC.